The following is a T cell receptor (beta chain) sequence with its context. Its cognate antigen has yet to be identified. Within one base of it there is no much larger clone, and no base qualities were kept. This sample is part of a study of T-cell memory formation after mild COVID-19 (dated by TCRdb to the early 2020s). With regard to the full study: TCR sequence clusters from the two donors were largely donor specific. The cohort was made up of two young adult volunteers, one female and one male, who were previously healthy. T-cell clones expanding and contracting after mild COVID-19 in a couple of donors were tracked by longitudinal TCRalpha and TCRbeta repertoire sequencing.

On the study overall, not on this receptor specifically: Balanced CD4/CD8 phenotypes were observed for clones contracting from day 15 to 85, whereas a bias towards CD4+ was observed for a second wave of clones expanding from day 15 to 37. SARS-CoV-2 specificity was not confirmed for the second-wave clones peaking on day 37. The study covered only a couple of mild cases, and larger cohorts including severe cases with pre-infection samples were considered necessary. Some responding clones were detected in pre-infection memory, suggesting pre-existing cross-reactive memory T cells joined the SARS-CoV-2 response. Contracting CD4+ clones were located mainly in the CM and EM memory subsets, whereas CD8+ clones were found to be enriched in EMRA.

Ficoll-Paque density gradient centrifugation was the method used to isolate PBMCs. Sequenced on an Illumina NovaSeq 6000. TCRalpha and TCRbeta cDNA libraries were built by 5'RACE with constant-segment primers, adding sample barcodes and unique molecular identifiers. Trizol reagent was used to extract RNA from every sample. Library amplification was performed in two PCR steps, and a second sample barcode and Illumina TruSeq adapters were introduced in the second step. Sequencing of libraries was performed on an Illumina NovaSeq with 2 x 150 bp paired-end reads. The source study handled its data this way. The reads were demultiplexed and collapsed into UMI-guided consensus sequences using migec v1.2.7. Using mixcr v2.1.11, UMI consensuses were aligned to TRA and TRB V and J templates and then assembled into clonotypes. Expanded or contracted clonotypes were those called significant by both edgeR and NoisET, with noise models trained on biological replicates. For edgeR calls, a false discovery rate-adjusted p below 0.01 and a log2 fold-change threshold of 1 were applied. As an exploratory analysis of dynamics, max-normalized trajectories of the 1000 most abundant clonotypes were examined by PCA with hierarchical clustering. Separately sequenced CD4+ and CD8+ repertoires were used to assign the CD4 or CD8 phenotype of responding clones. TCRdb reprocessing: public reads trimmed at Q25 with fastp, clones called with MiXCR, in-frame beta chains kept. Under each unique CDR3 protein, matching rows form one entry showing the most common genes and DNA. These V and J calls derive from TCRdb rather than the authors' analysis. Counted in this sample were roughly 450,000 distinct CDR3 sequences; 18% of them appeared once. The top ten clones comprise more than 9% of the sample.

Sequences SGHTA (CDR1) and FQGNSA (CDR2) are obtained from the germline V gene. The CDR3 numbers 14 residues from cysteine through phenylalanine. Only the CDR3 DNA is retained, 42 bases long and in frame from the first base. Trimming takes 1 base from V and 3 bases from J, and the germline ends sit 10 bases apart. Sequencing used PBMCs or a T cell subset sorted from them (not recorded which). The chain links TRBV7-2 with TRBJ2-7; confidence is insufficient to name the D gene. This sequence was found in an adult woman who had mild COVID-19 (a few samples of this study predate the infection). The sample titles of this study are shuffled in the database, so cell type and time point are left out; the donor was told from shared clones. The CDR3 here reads CASSLGSRIYEQYF. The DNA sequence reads TGTGCCAGCAGCTTAGGGAGCCGAATCTACGAGCAGTACTTC.